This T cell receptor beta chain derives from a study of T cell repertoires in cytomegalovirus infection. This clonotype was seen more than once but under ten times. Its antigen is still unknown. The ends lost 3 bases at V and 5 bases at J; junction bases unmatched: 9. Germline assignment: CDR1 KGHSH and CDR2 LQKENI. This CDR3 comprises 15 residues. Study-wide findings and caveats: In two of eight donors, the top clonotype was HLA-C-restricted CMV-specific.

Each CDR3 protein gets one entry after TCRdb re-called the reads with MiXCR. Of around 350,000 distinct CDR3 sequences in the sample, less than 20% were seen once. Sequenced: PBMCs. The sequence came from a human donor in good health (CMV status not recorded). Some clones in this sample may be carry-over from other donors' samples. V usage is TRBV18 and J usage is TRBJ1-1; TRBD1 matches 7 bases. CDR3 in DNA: TGTGCCAGCTCACCCCAGACAGGGCCCCGGACTGAAGCTTTCTTT. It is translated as CASSPQTGPRTEAFF.